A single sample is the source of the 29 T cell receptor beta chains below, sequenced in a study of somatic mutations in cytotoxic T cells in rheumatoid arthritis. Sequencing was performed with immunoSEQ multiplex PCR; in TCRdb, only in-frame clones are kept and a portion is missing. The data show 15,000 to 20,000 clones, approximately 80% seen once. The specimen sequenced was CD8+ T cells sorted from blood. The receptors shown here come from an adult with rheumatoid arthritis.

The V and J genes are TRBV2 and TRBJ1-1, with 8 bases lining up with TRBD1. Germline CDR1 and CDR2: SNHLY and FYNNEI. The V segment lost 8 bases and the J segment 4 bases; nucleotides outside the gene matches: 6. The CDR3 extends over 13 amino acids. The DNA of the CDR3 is TGTGCCAGCCTTGGACAGGGTATCACTGAAGCTTTCTTT. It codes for CASLGQGITEAFF.

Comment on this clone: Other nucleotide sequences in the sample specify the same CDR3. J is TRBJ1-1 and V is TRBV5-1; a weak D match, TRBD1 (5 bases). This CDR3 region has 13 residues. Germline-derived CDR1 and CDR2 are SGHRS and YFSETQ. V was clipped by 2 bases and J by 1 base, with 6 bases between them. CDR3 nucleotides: TGCGCCAGCAGCTTCGGGGGGAACACTGAAGCTTTCTTT. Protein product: CASSFGGNTEAFF.

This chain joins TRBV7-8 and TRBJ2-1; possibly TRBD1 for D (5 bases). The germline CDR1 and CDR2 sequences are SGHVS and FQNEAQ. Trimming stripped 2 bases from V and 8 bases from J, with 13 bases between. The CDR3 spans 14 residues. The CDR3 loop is CASSLPVGQYEQFF. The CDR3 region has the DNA TGTGCCAGCAGCTTACCGGTGGGGCAGTATGAGCAGTTCTTC.

The CDR3 region is CASSLILAGLNTGELFF. Written as DNA, the CDR3 is TGTGCCAGCAGCTTGATCCTAGCGGGTTTGAACACCGGGGAGCTGTTTTTT. V and J are TRBV5-6 and TRBJ2-2, with TRBD2 matching over 8 bases. Looked up from germline, CDR1 is SGHDT and CDR2 is YYEEEE. The CDR3 contains 17 residues. Trimming at V came to 1 base and at J to 1 base, leaving 6 bases not matched to a gene.

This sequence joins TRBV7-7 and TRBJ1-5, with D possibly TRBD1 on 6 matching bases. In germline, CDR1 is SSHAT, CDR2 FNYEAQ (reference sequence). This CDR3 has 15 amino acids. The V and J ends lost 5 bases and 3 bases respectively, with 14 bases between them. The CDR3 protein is CASSIRTGSNQPQHF. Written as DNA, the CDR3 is TGTGCCAGCAGCATACGTACAGGGTCCAATCAGCCCCAGCATTTT.

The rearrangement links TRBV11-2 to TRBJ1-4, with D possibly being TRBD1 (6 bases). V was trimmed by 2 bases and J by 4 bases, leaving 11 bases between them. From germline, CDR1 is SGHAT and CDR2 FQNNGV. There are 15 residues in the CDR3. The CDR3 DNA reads TGTGCCAGCAGCTTAACCCAGGGGTATAATGAAAAACTGTTTTTT. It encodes CASSLTQGYNEKLFF.

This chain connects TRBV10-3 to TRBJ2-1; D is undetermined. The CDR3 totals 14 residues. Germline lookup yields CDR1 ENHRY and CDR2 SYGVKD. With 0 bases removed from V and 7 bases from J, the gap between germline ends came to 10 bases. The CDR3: CAISESLPGNEQFF. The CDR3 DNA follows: TGTGCCATCAGTGAGTCCCTCCCAGGTAATGAGCAGTTCTTC.

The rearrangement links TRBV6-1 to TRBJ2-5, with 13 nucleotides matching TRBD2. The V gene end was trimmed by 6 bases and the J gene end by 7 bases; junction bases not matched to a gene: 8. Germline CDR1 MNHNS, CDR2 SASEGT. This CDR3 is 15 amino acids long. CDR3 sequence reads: CASSQGLAGVGTQYF. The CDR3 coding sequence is TGTGCCAGCAGCCAAGGACTAGCGGGAGTCGGGACCCAGTACTTC.

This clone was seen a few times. The DNA of the CDR3 is TGTGCCAGCAGTGAGTATAGCAATCAGCCCCAGCATTTT. Residues: CASSEYSNQPQHF. The chain carries TRBV27 and TRBJ1-5; no clear D. Looked up from germline, CDR1 is MNHEY and CDR2 is SMNVEV (reference sequence). The V end was cut by 5 bases, the J end by 0 bases, with 5 bases between. This CDR3 region has 13 residues.

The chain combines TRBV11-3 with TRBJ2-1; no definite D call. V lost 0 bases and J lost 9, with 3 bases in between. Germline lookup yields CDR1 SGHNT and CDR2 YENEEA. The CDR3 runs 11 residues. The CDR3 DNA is TGTGCCAGCAGCTTAGAGGGTGAGCAGTTCTTC. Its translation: CASSLEGEQFF.

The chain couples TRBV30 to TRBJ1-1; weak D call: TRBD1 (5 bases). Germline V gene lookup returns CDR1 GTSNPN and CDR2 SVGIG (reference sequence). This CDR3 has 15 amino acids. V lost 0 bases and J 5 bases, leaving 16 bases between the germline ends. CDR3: CAWSVGPGGGTEAFF. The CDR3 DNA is TGTGCCTGGAGTGTTGGGCCCGGGGGGGGGACTGAAGCTTTCTTT.

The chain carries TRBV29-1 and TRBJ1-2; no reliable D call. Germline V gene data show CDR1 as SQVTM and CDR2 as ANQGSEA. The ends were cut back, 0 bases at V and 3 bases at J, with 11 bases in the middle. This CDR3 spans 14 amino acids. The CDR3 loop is CSVEEVRRDYGYTF. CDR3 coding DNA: TGCAGCGTTGAAGAAGTAAGGCGGGACTATGGCTACACCTTC.

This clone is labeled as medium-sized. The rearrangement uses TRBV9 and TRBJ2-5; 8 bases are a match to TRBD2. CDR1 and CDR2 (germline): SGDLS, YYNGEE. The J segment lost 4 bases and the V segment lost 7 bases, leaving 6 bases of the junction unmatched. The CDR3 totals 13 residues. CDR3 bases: TGTGCCAGCCAGCGGGGGAACGCAGAGACCCAGTACTTC. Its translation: CASQRGNAETQYF.

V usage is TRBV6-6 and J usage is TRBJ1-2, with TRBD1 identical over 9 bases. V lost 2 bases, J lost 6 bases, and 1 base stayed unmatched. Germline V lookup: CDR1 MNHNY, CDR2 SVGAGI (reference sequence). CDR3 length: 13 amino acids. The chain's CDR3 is CASSYDRGDGYTF. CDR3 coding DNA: TGTGCCAGCAGTTACGACAGGGGGGATGGCTACACCTTC.

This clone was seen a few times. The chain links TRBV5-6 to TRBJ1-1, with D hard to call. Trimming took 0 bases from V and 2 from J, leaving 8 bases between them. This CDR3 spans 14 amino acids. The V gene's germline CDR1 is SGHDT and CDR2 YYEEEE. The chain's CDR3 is CASSLGRLNTEAFF. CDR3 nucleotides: TGTGCCAGCAGCTTGGGGAGGCTAAACACTGAAGCTTTCTTT.

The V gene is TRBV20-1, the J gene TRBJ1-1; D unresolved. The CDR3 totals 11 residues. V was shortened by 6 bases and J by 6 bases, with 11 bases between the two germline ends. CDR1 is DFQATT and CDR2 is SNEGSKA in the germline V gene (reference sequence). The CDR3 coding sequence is TGCAGTGCGTTAAGGGTTCCTGAAGCTTTCTTT. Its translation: CSALRVPEAFF.

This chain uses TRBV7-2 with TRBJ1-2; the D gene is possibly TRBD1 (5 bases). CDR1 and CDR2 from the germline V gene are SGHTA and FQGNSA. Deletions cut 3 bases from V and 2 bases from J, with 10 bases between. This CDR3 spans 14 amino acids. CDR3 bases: TGTGCCAGCAGCTTCATCCGGGACAACTATGGCTACACCTTC. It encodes CASSFIRDNYGYTF. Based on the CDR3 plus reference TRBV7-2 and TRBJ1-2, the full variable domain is GAGVSQSPSNKVTEKGKDVELRCDPISGHTALYWYRQSLGQGLEFLIYFQGNSAPDKSGLPSDRFSAERTGGSVSTLTIQRTQQEDSAVYLCASSFIRDNYGYTFGSGTRLTVV.

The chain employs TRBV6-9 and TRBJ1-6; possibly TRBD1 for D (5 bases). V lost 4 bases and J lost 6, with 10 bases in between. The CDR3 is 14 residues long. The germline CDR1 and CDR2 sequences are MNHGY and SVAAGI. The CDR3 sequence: CASSSGEGNSPLHF. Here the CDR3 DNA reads TGTGCCAGCAGTTCGGGGGAAGGTAATTCACCCCTCCACTTT.

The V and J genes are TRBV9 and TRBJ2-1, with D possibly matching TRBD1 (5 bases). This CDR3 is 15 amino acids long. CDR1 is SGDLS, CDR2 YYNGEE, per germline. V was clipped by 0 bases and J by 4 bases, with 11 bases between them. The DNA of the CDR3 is TGTGCCAGCAGCGTAGTGACAGAACCATACAATGAGCAGTTCTTC. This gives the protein CASSVVTEPYNEQFF.

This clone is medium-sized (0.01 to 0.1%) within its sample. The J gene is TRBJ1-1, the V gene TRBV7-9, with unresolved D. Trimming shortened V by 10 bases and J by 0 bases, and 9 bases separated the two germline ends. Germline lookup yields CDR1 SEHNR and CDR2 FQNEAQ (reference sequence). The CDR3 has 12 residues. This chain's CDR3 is CATRALNTEAFF. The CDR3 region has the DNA TGTGCCACCCGGGCCTTGAACACTGAAGCTTTCTTT.

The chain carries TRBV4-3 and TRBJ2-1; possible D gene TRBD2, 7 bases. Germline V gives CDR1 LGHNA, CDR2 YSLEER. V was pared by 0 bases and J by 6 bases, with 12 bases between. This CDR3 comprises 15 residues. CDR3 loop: CASSQDAGGPNEQFF. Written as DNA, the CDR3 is TGCGCCAGCAGCCAAGATGCCGGGGGGCCCAATGAGCAGTTCTTC.

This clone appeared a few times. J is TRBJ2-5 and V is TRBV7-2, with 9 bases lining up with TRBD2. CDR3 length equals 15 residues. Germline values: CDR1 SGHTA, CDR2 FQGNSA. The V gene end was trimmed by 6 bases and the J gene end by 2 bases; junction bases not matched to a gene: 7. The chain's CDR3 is CASRRSGGDQETQYF. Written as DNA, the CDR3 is TGTGCCAGCAGACGTAGCGGGGGAGATCAAGAGACCCAGTACTTC.

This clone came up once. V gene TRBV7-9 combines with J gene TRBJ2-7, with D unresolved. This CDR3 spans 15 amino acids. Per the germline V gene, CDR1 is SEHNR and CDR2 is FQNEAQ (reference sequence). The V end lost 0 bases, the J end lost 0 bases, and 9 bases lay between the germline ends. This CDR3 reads CASSLAGSVSYEQYF. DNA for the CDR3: TGTGCCAGCAGCTTAGCGGGGTCAGTCTCCTACGAGCAGTACTTC.

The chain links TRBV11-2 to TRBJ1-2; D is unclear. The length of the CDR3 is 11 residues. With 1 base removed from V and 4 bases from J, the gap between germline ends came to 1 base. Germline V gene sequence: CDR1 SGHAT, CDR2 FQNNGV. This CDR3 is CASSLGYGYTF. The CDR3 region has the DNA TGTGCCAGCAGCTTAGGCTATGGCTACACCTTC.

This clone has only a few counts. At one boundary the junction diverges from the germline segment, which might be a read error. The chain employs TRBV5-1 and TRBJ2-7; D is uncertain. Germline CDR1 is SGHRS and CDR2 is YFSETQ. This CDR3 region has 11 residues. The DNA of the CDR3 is TGCGCCAGCAGGTTGGTAGACGAGCAGTACTTC. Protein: CASRLVDEQYF. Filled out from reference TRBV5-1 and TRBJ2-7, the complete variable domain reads KAGVTQTPRYLIKTRGQQVTLSCSPISGHRSVSWYQQTPGQGLQFLFEYFSETQRNKGNFPGRFSGRQFSNSRSEMNVSTLELGDSALYLCASRLVDEQYFGPGTRLTVT.

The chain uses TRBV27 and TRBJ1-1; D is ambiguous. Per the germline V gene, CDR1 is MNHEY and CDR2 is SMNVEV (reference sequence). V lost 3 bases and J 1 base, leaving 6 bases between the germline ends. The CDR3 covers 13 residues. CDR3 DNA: TGTGCCAGCAGTTTTAATGGGAACACTGAAGCTTTCTTT. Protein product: CASSFNGNTEAFF.

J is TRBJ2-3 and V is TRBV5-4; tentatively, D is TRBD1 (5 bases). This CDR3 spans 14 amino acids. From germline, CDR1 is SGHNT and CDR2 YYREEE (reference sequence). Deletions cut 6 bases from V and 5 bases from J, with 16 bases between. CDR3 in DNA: TGTGCCAGCAAGGACGCCGAAGGGGTAGATACGCAGTATTTT. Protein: CASKDAEGVDTQYF.

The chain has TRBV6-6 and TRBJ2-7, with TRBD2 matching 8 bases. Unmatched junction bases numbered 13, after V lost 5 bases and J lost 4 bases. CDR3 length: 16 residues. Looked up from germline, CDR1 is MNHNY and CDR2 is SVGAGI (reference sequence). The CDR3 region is CASSTGRAGGRYEQYF. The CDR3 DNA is TGTGCCAGCAGTACCGGCCGGGCGGGGGGACGATACGAGCAGTACTTC.

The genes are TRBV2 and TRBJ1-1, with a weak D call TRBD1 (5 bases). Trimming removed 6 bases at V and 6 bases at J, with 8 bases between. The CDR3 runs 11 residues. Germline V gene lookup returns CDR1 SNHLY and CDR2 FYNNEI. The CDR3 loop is CASRQGAEAFF. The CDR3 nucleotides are TGTGCCAGCAGGCAGGGAGCTGAAGCTTTCTTT.